Each of the 21 T cell receptor beta chains below was sequenced from the same sample in a study of cytomegalovirus exposure and HLA in healthy donors. In the PCR, 60 Vbeta and 13 Jbeta primers were used. TCRdb's copy holds only in-frame clones and misses some; the assay was immunoSEQ multiplex PCR. This sample has 250,000 to 350,000 clones, with under 80% found just once. Source material: PBMCs. These receptor sequences come from a female donor in good health and CMV-seronegative.

The CDR3 bases are TGTGCCAGCAGCTTGGCAGATGGAAACACCATATATTTT. It encodes CASSLADGNTIYF. The chain uses TRBV5-6 and TRBJ1-3; D uncertain. V gave up 0 bases and J gave up 3 bases, with 4 bases separating them. The germline V gene has CDR1 SGHDT and CDR2 YYEEEE. This CDR3 comprises 13 residues.

The chain couples TRBV6-6 to TRBJ1-5; the D gene is possibly TRBD1 (5 bases). CDR1 is MNHNY and CDR2 is SVGAGI in the germline V gene (reference sequence). V was shortened by 5 bases and J by 2 bases, with 16 bases between the two germline ends. The CDR3 contains 16 residues. CDR3 in amino acids: CASSPGIGPGNQPQHF. For the CDR3, the DNA is TGTGCCAGCAGTCCAGGGATAGGCCCGGGCAATCAGCCCCAGCATTTT.

The chain links TRBV6-5 to TRBJ2-2; TRBD1 aligns across 7 bases. J was trimmed by 5 bases and V by 4 bases; bases with no gene match: 1. Germline assignment: CDR1 MNHEY and CDR2 SVGAGI. The CDR3 extends over 13 amino acids. This CDR3 reads CASSSGQTGELFF. The CDR3 bases are TGTGCCAGCAGTTCGGGACAGACCGGGGAGCTGTTTTTT.

A remark on this clone: This sample includes further DNA sequences coding for the same CDR3. The rearrangement uses TRBV18 and TRBJ2-2, with unresolved D. The CDR3 length is 14 residues. V was clipped by 2 bases and J by 1 base, with 5 bases between them. CDR1 is KGHSH and CDR2 is LQKENI in the germline V gene. CDR3 residues: CASSPGLNTGELFF. The CDR3 region has the DNA TGTGCCAGCTCACCAGGGCTGAACACCGGGGAGCTGTTTTTT.

The chain couples TRBV19 to TRBJ2-7; TRBD1 might be the D (6 bases). This CDR3 has 14 amino acids. With 9 bases removed from V and 7 bases from J, the gap between germline ends came to 22 bases. Per the germline V gene, CDR1 is LNHDA and CDR2 is SQIVND (reference sequence). The CDR3 coding sequence is TGTGCCAGCACCCGGACAGCAGTGATGTCGGAGCAGTACTTC. Its protein is CASTRTAVMSEQYF. Combining the CDR3 with reference TRBV19 and TRBJ2-7 gives the whole variable domain DGGITQSPKYLFRKEGQNVTLSCEQNLNHDAMYWYRQDPGQGLRLIYYSQIVNDFQKGDIAEGYSVSREKKESFPLTVTSAQKNPTAFYLCASTRTAVMSEQYFGPGTRLTVT.

V gene TRBV2 combines with J gene TRBJ1-4, with TRBD1 matching 8 bases. There are 15 residues in the CDR3. Germline V gene lookup returns CDR1 SNHLY and CDR2 FYNNEI. The V gene end was trimmed by 6 bases and the J gene end by 3 bases; junction bases not matched to a gene: 6. CDR3 amino acids: CASRDRVVPNEKLFF. DNA of the CDR3: TGTGCCAGCAGGGACAGGGTAGTTCCTAATGAAAAACTGTTTTTT.

The chain links TRBV6-5 to TRBJ2-7, with D perhaps TRBD2 (5 bases). Trimming stripped 4 bases from V and 5 bases from J, with 18 bases between. Germline CDR1 MNHEY, CDR2 SVGAGI. This CDR3 has 15 residues. The CDR3 region is CASSSPYSGFHEQYF. As DNA, the CDR3 is TGTGCCAGCAGTTCCCCCTATTCGGGGTTCCACGAGCAGTACTTC.

The rearrangement uses TRBV6-1 and TRBJ2-2, with D maybe TRBD1 (6 bases). Germline CDR1 MNHNS, CDR2 SASEGT. This CDR3 region has 15 residues. The V and J ends lost 3 bases and 0 bases respectively, with 8 bases between them. The DNA for the CDR3 is TGTGCCAGCAGTGAGGGGGCTGCGAACACCGGGGAGCTGTTTTTT. It is translated as CASSEGAANTGELFF.

This chain uses TRBV6-1 with TRBJ2-3, with 11 bases lining up with TRBD2. Germline CDR1 MNHNS, CDR2 SASEGT. Germline trimming cut 9 bases from V and 3 bases from J; bases unmatched to any gene: 2. The CDR3 sequence is 13 residues long. The chain's CDR3 is CASTSGGTDTQYF. DNA for the CDR3: TGTGCCAGTACTAGCGGGGGTACAGATACGCAGTATTTT.

The chain combines TRBV27 with TRBJ2-7; 9 bases are a match to TRBD2. Germline CDR1 and CDR2: MNHEY and SMNVEV (reference sequence). Losses at the gene ends were 5 bases for V and 1 base for J; bases not matched to a gene: 6. This CDR3 region has 15 residues. In nucleotides, the CDR3 is TGTGCCAGCAGTCCCGGGACTAGCTTTTCCTACGAGCAGTACTTC. Translating it yields CASSPGTSFSYEQYF.

This CDR3 reads CASSSRDRGLNTEAFF. The CDR3 nucleotides read TGTGCCAGTAGTTCCAGGGACAGGGGATTGAACACTGAAGCTTTCTTT. This chain connects TRBV19 to TRBJ1-1, with 10 bases identical to TRBD1. Germline CDR1 is LNHDA and CDR2 is SQIVND (reference sequence). V gave up 5 bases and J gave up 0 bases; unmatched junction bases: 6. The CDR3 is 16 amino acids.

The chain joins TRBV19 to TRBJ2-1, with 10 nucleotides matching TRBD1. Germline V gives CDR1 LNHDA, CDR2 SQIVND (reference sequence). CDR3 length equals 13 residues. V was clipped by 6 bases and J by 8 bases; unmatched bases: 4. The CDR3 DNA sequence: TGTGCCAGTAGCTACGACAGGGGGCATGAGCAGTTCTTC. Amino acid sequence: CASSYDRGHEQFF.

V gene TRBV15 combines with J gene TRBJ2-2; D not resolved. CDR1 is LNHNV and CDR2 is YYDKDF in the germline V gene (reference sequence). The CDR3 runs to 16 residues. Trimming pared 2 bases from V and 3 bases from J, leaving 13 bases between. The CDR3 is CATSRLGSRYTGELFF. CDR3 sequence (DNA): TGTGCCACCAGCAGACTAGGCAGCCGTTACACCGGGGAGCTGTTTTTT.

The chain couples TRBV6-1 to TRBJ1-4; D not resolved. The germline V and J ends were trimmed by 8 bases and 5 bases, with 12 bases remaining between them. Germline V gives CDR1 MNHNS, CDR2 SASEGT. This CDR3 has 13 residues. DNA for the CDR3: TGTGCCAGCGTTTCGCGCGGAAATGAAAAACTGTTTTTT. Encoded protein: CASVSRGNEKLFF.

J is TRBJ2-7 and V is TRBV5-1, with 9 bases identical to TRBD2. CDR1 is SGHRS and CDR2 is YFSETQ in the germline V gene. The CDR3 is 15 amino acids. Trimming removed 0 bases from V and 2 bases from J; junction bases left unmatched: 3. The CDR3 nucleotides read TGCGCCAGCAGCTTGGTTAGCGGGAGCGCCTACGAGCAGTACTTC. Protein: CASSLVSGSAYEQYF.

With respect to this clone: Compared with germline, one end of the junction differs, possibly owing to a read error. The chain combines TRBV7-9 with TRBJ2-2; 8 nucleotides align to TRBD2. Germline V gives CDR1 SEHNR, CDR2 FQNEAQ (reference sequence). The CDR3 is made up of 16 amino acids. The chain's CDR3 is CSSSLGLAGPTGELFF. The CDR3 DNA is TGTTCCAGCAGCTTAGGTCTAGCGGGCCCAACCGGGGAGCTGTTTTTT.

V gene TRBV7-9 combines with J gene TRBJ2-1; maybe TRBD1 (5 bases). The CDR3 contains 14 residues. The germline V and J ends were trimmed by 5 bases and 1 base, with 9 bases remaining between them. Germline CDR1 and CDR2: SEHNR and FQNEAQ (reference sequence). This CDR3 reads CASSPAGSYNEQFF. The CDR3 DNA is TGTGCCAGCAGCCCCGCAGGGTCCTACAATGAGCAGTTCTTC.

The rearrangement joins TRBV19 to TRBJ1-1; 7 bases align to TRBD1. Per the germline V gene, CDR1 is LNHDA and CDR2 is SQIVND (reference sequence). J was trimmed by 7 bases and V by 3 bases; bases with no gene match: 11. CDR3 size: 15 residues. CDR3 nucleotide sequence: TGTGCCAGTAGTATCTTGGCAGGGGGTACAAATGAAGCTTTCTTT. Amino acid sequence: CASSILAGGTNEAFF. Full variable domain (outside the CDR3, taken from reference TRBV19 and TRBJ1-1): DGGITQSPKYLFRKEGQNVTLSCEQNLNHDAMYWYRQDPGQGLRLIYYSQIVNDFQKGDIAEGYSVSREKKESFPLTVTSAQKNPTAFYLCASSILAGGTNEAFFGQGTRLTVV.

The sample holds a few counts of this clone. This sequence joins TRBV7-3 and TRBJ1-2, with unresolved D. The V gene's germline CDR1 is SGHTA and CDR2 FQGTGA. V was trimmed by 4 bases and J by 8 bases, leaving 14 bases between them. The CDR3 totals 13 residues. CDR3 nucleotides: TGTGCCAGCAGCTCGGATCCTAGGCGCGGCTACACCTTC. This translates into CASSSDPRRGYTF. Variable domain in full (rest from reference TRBV7-3 and TRBJ1-2): GAGVSQTPSNKVTEKGKYVELRCDPISGHTALYWYRQSLGQGPEFLIYFQGTGAADDSGLPNDRFFAVRPEGSVSTLKIQRTERGDSAVYLCASSSDPRRGYTFGSGTRLTVV.

This clone was seen just once. The chain carries TRBV28 and TRBJ2-5; 8 nucleotides match TRBD2. After removal of 5 bases from V and 2 bases from J, the junction contained 13 bases not matched to a gene. The germline V gene has CDR1 MDHEN and CDR2 SYDVKM. The CDR3 runs to 17 residues. CDR3 coding DNA: TGTGCCAGCAGTCCCCCGTCGTTGGGACTAGGGCAAGAGACCCAGTACTTC. Its protein product is CASSPPSLGLGQETQYF.

In its sample, this clone was seen a few times. The J gene is TRBJ2-3, the V gene TRBV27; no clear D gene. The CDR3 is 14 residues long. Germline V gene data show CDR1 as MNHEY and CDR2 as SMNVEV (reference sequence). The V end lost 5 bases, the J end lost 0 bases, and 9 bases lay between the germline ends. The CDR3 spells CASSLVSSTDTQYF. DNA for the CDR3: TGTGCCAGCAGTCTTGTCTCCAGCACAGATACGCAGTATTTT.